The next 29 T cell receptor beta chains were all read from a single sample in a study of CD8 T cells in ankylosing spondylitis. TCRdb reprocessed the 5' RACE reads via MiXCR and lists one record per CDR3 protein. The sample records more than 200,000 distinct CDR3 sequences, under 30% being singletons. Sequencing was done on a sample of blood, either unsorted or a sorted T cell fraction (not recorded which). These receptors were obtained from a male donor with ankylosing spondylitis or in good health (not recorded which).

The chain combines TRBV3-1 with TRBJ2-7; D gene unclear. The CDR3 totals 14 residues. CDR1 and CDR2 from the germline V gene are LGHDT and YNNKEL (reference sequence). The V gene lost 1 base and the J gene lost 2 bases, with 9 bases spanning the gap. The CDR3 loop is CASSQGSYAYEQYF. CDR3 sequence (DNA): TGTGCCAGCAGCCAAGGGTCTTATGCCTACGAGCAGTACTTC.

This clonotype was detected a few times. This chain connects TRBV20-1 to TRBJ1-4; D possibly corresponds to TRBD1 (5 bases). The CDR3 consists of 12 residues. Between the trimmed V and J ends, which lost 6 bases and 3 bases, there was a span of 8 bases. In germline, CDR1 is DFQATT, CDR2 SNEGSKA (reference sequence). The CDR3 DNA reads as TGCAGTGCAGGGGCTGCTAATGAAAAACTGTTTTTT. Translating gives CSAGAANEKLFF.

This CDR3 is CSAGARRGYEQYF. The DNA of the CDR3 is TGCAGTGCTGGGGCCCGGCGGGGTTACGAGCAGTACTTC. V is TRBV20-1 and J is TRBJ2-7; tentatively, D is TRBD2 (6 bases). Per the germline V gene, CDR1 is DFQATT and CDR2 is SNEGSKA (reference sequence). V was shortened by 5 bases and J by 4 bases, with 15 bases between the two germline ends. The CDR3 length is 13 residues.

The chain is built from TRBV20-1 and TRBJ2-5, with D unclear. The ends were cut back, 6 bases at V and 2 bases at J, with 10 bases in the middle. Germline CDR1 is DFQATT and CDR2 is SNEGSKA (reference sequence). CDR3 length: 12 residues. This CDR3 reads CSASAFQETQYF. In DNA form, the CDR3 reads TGCAGTGCCTCAGCTTTTCAAGAGACCCAGTACTTC.

This clonotype was counted many times. V and J are TRBV10-3 and TRBJ1-2, with 7 bases matching TRBD1. The V gene's germline CDR1 is ENHRY and CDR2 SYGVKD. This CDR3 is 11 amino acids long. V lost 8 bases, J lost 4 bases, and 1 base stayed unmatched. The DNA for the CDR3 is TGTGCCATCCAGGGGGGCTATGGCTACACCTTC. Residues: CAIQGGYGYTF.

In its sample, this clonotype was seen many times. The V and J genes are TRBV29-1 and TRBJ1-1; D uncertain. This CDR3 is built from 11 residues. V lost 3 bases to trimming and J lost 0 bases, with 2 bases between them. CDR1 is SQVTM and CDR2 is ANQGSEA in the germline V gene. This CDR3 reads CSVDVNTEAFF. In DNA form, the CDR3 reads TGCAGCGTTGATGTGAACACTGAAGCTTTCTTT.

The rearrangement links TRBV20-1 to TRBJ2-5; D is uncertain. From germline, CDR1 is DFQATT and CDR2 SNEGSKA (reference sequence). V was trimmed by 0 bases and J by 1 base, leaving 18 bases between them. The CDR3 has 17 amino acids. For the CDR3, the DNA is TGCAGTGCTAGAGAGGGTGGGCAGAATAATTTCCAAGAGACCCAGTACTTC. It translates to CSAREGGQNNFQETQYF.

This clonotype was detected a few times. The rearrangement links TRBV15 to TRBJ2-3; 7 bases align to TRBD1. The CDR3 has 15 amino acids. The J segment lost 5 bases and the V segment lost 4 bases, leaving 9 bases of the junction unmatched. In germline, CDR1 is LNHNV, CDR2 YYDKDF (reference sequence). DNA of the CDR3: TGTGCCACCAGCAACCGACAGGGCAACGAAGATACGCAGTATTTT. This translates into CATSNRQGNEDTQYF.

The chain carries TRBV20-1 and TRBJ1-6; D is uncertain. The germline V gene encodes CDR1 DFQATT and CDR2 SNEGSKA (reference sequence). This CDR3 region has 19 residues. CDR3 nucleotides: TGCTGTGGTAGAGATTTCCGTGGCAGAATGAGATCCTATAATTCACCCCTCCACTTT. This gives the protein CCGRDFRGRMRSYNSPLHF.

Many counts were recorded for this clonotype. This chain connects TRBV20-1 to TRBJ1-1, with D possibly TRBD1 on 6 matching bases. CDR1 and CDR2 (germline): DFQATT, SNEGSKA (reference sequence). This CDR3 is 14 amino acids long. CDR3 sequence (DNA): TGCGGATTAACAGGGCGGGGGGTGAACACTGAAGCTTTCTTT. It codes for CGLTGRGVNTEAFF.

This clonotype was counted between two and nine times. The rearrangement uses TRBV5-4 and TRBJ2-5; D not resolved. This CDR3 contains 13 residues. Trimming removed 2 bases at V and 5 bases at J, with 10 bases between. Germline-derived CDR1 and CDR2 are SGHNT and YYREEE (reference sequence). DNA of the CDR3: TGTGCCAGCAGCTTTTTGGGTATTGAGACCCAGTACTTC. Translating gives CASSFLGIETQYF.

This clonotype was seen at least ten times. The DNA for the CDR3 is TGCAGTGCTAACCCGGGGGATACGCAGTATTTT. It codes for CSANPGDTQYF. The chain recombines TRBV20-1 with TRBJ2-3; D may be TRBD2 (5 bases). V lost 4 bases, J lost 6 bases, and 8 bases lay in between. The CDR3 spans 11 residues. Germline CDR1 is DFQATT and CDR2 is SNEGSKA (reference sequence).

This clonotype was recorded at least ten times. This rearrangement joins TRBV5-1 to TRBJ2-1; TRBD1 is a possible D gene (6 bases). The CDR3 contains 12 residues. Germline lookup yields CDR1 SGHRS and CDR2 YFSETQ. Trimming removed 5 bases from V and 7 bases from J, with 10 bases in between. CDR3 sequence (DNA): TGCGCCAGCAGATTGACAGGTAATGAGCAGTTCTTC. This gives the protein CASRLTGNEQFF.

This clonotype has ten or more counts. J is TRBJ1-2 and V is TRBV20-1, with D unclear. In germline, CDR1 is DFQATT, CDR2 SNEGSKA (reference sequence). The CDR3 extends over 13 amino acids. Trimming took off 3 bases at V and 3 bases at J, with 11 bases between the two ends. The CDR3 reads CSASVDYYYGYTF. For the CDR3, the DNA is TGCAGTGCTAGTGTGGACTACTACTATGGCTACACCTTC.

CDR3 in amino acids: CSAGDRRGNQPQHF. CDR3 sequence (DNA): TGCAGTGCTGGGGACAGGAGGGGCAATCAGCCCCAGCATTTT. The chain uses TRBV20-1 and TRBJ1-5; 8 positions agree with TRBD1. Germline-derived CDR1 and CDR2 are DFQATT and SNEGSKA (reference sequence). CDR3 length: 14 amino acids. Losses at the gene ends were 5 bases for V and 2 bases for J; bases not matched to a gene: 5.

This chain connects TRBV9 to TRBJ2-1; 7 bases line up with TRBD2. Germline assignment: CDR1 SGDLS and CDR2 YYNGEE. V trimming: 2 bases; J trimming: 4 bases; junction bases outside the gene matches: 12. The CDR3 consists of 17 residues. Written as DNA, the CDR3 is TGTGCCAGCAGCGTCGAGGGGTTCAGCGGGACGTACAATGAGCAGTTCTTC. Protein: CASSVEGFSGTYNEQFF.

The rearrangement joins TRBV2 to TRBJ2-5; no firm D call. The V end lost 5 bases, the J end lost 5 bases, and 9 bases lay between the germline ends. The V gene's germline CDR1 is SNHLY and CDR2 FYNNEI. The CDR3 covers 12 residues. CDR3 nucleotide sequence: TGTGCCAGCAGTTCCGAGTGGGAGACCCAGTACTTC. This encodes CASSSEWETQYF.

The chain joins TRBV18 to TRBJ1-1; a weak D match, TRBD1 (6 bases). Germline assignment: CDR1 KGHSH and CDR2 LQKENI. There are 15 residues in the CDR3. V was shortened by 3 bases and J by 0 bases, with 11 bases between the two germline ends. CDR3 bases: TGTGCCAGCTCACCGTCAGGGGCTATGAACACTGAAGCTTTCTTT. Residues: CASSPSGAMNTEAFF.

Many counts were recorded for this clonotype. This chain connects TRBV9 to TRBJ2-3, with TRBD2 matching 7 bases. Unmatched junction bases numbered 5, after V lost 0 bases and J lost 10 bases. The length of the CDR3 is 13 residues. In germline, CDR1 is SGDLS, CDR2 YYNGEE. CDR3: CASSVAGGGAQYF. For the CDR3, the DNA is TGTGCCAGCAGCGTAGCGGGAGGTGGGGCGCAGTATTTT.

V gene TRBV10-3 combines with J gene TRBJ2-7; tentatively, D is TRBD1 (6 bases). Germline assignment: CDR1 ENHRY and CDR2 SYGVKD. The CDR3 is 14 amino acids. Trimming took off 7 bases at V and 2 bases at J, with 15 bases between the two ends. DNA of the CDR3: TGTGCCATCACTTCCGGGACAAGTGCCTACGAGCAGTACTTC. This gives the protein CAITSGTSAYEQYF.

In this sample, this clonotype turned up a few times. The rearrangement joins TRBV6-1 to TRBJ2-3; TRBD2 aligns across 7 bases. The trim removed 3 bases at V and 0 bases at J, leaving 6 bases unmatched. There are 16 residues in the CDR3. Germline CDR1 is MNHNS and CDR2 is SASEGT. The DNA for the CDR3 is TGTGCCAGCAGTGAGTTTCCGGGGGGTAGCACAGATACGCAGTATTTT. Amino acid sequence: CASSEFPGGSTDTQYF.

This clonotype has a handful of counts. The rearrangement joins TRBV20-1 to TRBJ2-1; D is unresolved. V gave up 6 bases and J gave up 14 bases, with 20 bases separating them. This CDR3 is built from 12 residues. Germline V gene lookup returns CDR1 DFQATT and CDR2 SNEGSKA (reference sequence). The chain's CDR3 is CSAVRGNLFEFF. Here the CDR3 DNA reads TGCAGTGCCGTACGTGGGAACCTCTTTGAGTTCTTC.

This clonotype was detected ten times or more. The chain links TRBV11-1 to TRBJ2-3; D is perhaps TRBD2 (5 bases). V was shortened by 7 bases and J by 0 bases, with 17 bases between the two germline ends. The CDR3 has 16 amino acids. The germline gives CDR1 SGHAT, CDR2 FQDESV (reference sequence). The CDR3 is CASNEIGRTSTDTQYF. The DNA for the CDR3 is TGTGCCAGCAACGAAATTGGACGGACTAGCACAGATACGCAGTATTTT.

There are many counts of this clonotype. The chain carries TRBV12-3 or TRBV12-4 and TRBJ1-1, with TRBD1 matching 9 bases. V was clipped by 5 bases and J by 5 bases; unmatched bases: 9. The CDR3 extends over 15 amino acids. The CDR3 sequence: CASSPRTGVETEAFF. CDR3 nucleotides: TGTGCCAGCAGTCCCCGGACAGGGGTGGAGACTGAAGCTTTCTTT.

This clonotype was detected many times. The CDR3 coding sequence is TGCAGTGCTGCAGGGCGGTCAAATTCACCCCTCCACTTT. This gives the protein CSAAGRSNSPLHF. The chain recombines TRBV20-1 with TRBJ1-6; TRBD1 is a possible D gene (5 bases). Per the germline V gene, CDR1 is DFQATT and CDR2 is SNEGSKA (reference sequence). The CDR3 has 13 amino acids. Between the trimmed V and J ends, which lost 5 bases and 7 bases, there was a span of 12 bases.

This clonotype was recorded many times. The chain uses TRBV20-1 and TRBJ2-3, with 9 bases aligning to TRBD1. V lost 5 bases to trimming and J lost 5 bases; unmatched junction nucleotides: 2. Germline loops: CDR1 DFQATT, CDR2 SNEGSKA (reference sequence). The CDR3 extends over 12 amino acids. Here the CDR3 reads CSAGTGKDTQYF. CDR3 in DNA: TGCAGTGCTGGGACAGGGAAAGATACGCAGTATTTT.

There are a few counts of this clonotype. The chain is built from TRBV7-2 and TRBJ2-5, with D possibly called TRBD1 or TRBD2 (5 bases each). Germline lookup yields CDR1 SGHTA and CDR2 FQGNSA. V was cut by 1 base and J by 5 bases, with 14 bases left in between. The CDR3 contains 15 residues. The CDR3 spells CASSLDRGARETQYF. CDR3 DNA sequence: TGTGCCAGCAGCTTAGACCGAGGGGCGAGGGAGACCCAGTACTTC.

This clonotype was seen a few times. V gene TRBV20-1 combines with J gene TRBJ2-1; 9 bases align to TRBD2. Germline V gene lookup returns CDR1 DFQATT and CDR2 SNEGSKA (reference sequence). This CDR3 contains 11 residues. J lost 15 bases, V lost 0 bases, and 3 bases had no gene match. The CDR3 region is CSARDQAGGFF. The DNA of the CDR3 is TGCAGTGCTAGAGATCAAGCGGGGGGGTTCTTC.

This clonotype is medium-sized by share. The chain uses TRBV29-1 and TRBJ2-3, with a tentative D call TRBD2 (5 bases). The CDR3 runs to 10 residues. Germline V gene lookup returns CDR1 SQVTM and CDR2 ANQGSEA. Trimming removed 7 bases from V and 4 bases from J, with 6 bases in between. The CDR3 here is CSGGSDTQYF. In nucleotides, the CDR3 is TGCAGCGGCGGGTCAGATACGCAGTATTTT.